The present TCR beta chain was sequenced within a study of CD8 T cells in ankylosing spondylitis. MiXCR was run by TCRdb on the 5' RACE reads, yielding one entry per CDR3 protein. The table has approximately 440,000 distinct CDR3 sequences, over 15% seen once. The CDR3 sequence is 14 residues long. Germline V CDR1 and CDR2: SGHTA, FQGNSA. After removal of 5 bases from V and 1 base from J, the junction contained 4 bases not matched to a gene. Study-wide results and caveats: Ankylosing spondylitis blood appeared to carry a characteristic TCR beta motif of under ten highly homologous variants.

Points on this clonotype: Its antigen is undetermined.

The material sequenced was blood, either unsorted or a sorted T cell fraction (not recorded which). This TCR derives from a male donor with ankylosing spondylitis. The chain uses TRBV7-2 and TRBJ1-1; 7 positions match TRBD1. This CDR3 is CASSQGVRNTEAFF. Written as DNA, the CDR3 is TGTGCCAGCAGCCAGGGGGTTAGGAACACTGAAGCTTTCTTT. Together with reference TRBV7-2 and TRBJ1-1, the CDR3 gives the full variable domain: GAGVSQSPSNKVTEKGKDVELRCDPISGHTALYWYRQSLGQGLEFLIYFQGNSAPDKSGLPSDRFSAERTGGSVSTLTIQRTQQEDSAVYLCASSQGVRNTEAFFGQGTRLTVV.